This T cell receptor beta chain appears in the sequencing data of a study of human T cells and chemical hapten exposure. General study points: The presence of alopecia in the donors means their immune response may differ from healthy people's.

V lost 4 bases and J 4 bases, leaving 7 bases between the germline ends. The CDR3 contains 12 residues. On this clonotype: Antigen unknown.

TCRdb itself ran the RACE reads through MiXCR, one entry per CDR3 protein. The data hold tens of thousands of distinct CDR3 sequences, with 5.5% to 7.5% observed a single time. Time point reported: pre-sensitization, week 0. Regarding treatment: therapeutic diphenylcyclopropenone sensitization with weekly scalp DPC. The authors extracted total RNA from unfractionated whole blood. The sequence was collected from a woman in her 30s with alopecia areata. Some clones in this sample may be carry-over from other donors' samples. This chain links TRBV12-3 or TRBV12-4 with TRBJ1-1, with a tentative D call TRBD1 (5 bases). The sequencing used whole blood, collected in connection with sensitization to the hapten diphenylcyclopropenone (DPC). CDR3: CASSWDLTEAFF. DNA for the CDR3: TGTGCCAGCAGTTGGGACCTCACTGAAGCTTTCTTT.